The rows below give T cell receptor beta chains drawn from one sample of a study of OX40 agonist ivuxolimab in advanced cancers. Some clones are missing from TCRdb's copy, which holds only in-frame ones; the method was immunoSEQ multiplex PCR. The sample lists about 60,000 clones; roughly 89% were seen once. The sequences come from CD4+ or CD8+ T cells sorted from blood, collected in a trial of the OX40 agonist ivuxolimab. Receptor source: an adult with an advanced solid tumor such as melanoma, head and neck, liver or kidney cancer. Each CDR3 is given with its conserved first and last residue. D genes are given only for firm matches. The size of a clone is reported for some rows only, either as once, few or many, or as a class for expanded clones.

>.|TRBJ2-2|TRBV30|.
CAWSLSTGELFF
TGTGCCTGGAGTCTGTCCACCGGGGAGCTGTTTTTT
>.|TRBJ1-5|TRBV5-6|.
CASSFSNQPQHF
TGTGCCAGCAGCTTTAGCAATCAGCCCCAGCATTTT
>few|TRBJ2-3|TRBV27|.
CASSFPDSADTQYF
TGTGCCAGCAGTTTCCCGGACAGCGCAGATACGCAGTATTTT
>.|TRBJ2-3|TRBV7-2|TRBD2
CASSSGTSGFGTQYF
TGTGCCAGCAGCTCTGGAACTAGCGGGTTTGGGACGCAGTATTTT
>.|TRBJ1-6|TRBV15|.
CATSRDVRSPLHF
TGTGCCACCAGCAGAGATGTGCGGTCACCCCTCCACTTT
>.|TRBJ2-3|TRBV4-3|.
CASSQDYTHTDTQYF
TGCGCCAGCAGCCAAGACTACACTCACACAGATACGCAGTATTTT
>.|TRBJ2-7|TRBV5-1|.
CASNSDTGRAGEQYF
TGCGCCAGCAACTCGGACACGGGTAGGGCCGGTGAGCAGTACTTC
>.|TRBJ2-1|TRBV4-2|TRBD1
CASSQDRDRGRNEQFF
TGTGCCAGCAGCCAAGATCGGGACAGGGGGCGGAATGAGCAGTTCTTC
>.|TRBJ1-4|TRBV5-1|TRBD1
CASSLAGQGNEKLFF
TGCGCCAGCAGCTTGGCCGGACAGGGAAATGAAAAACTGTTTTTT
>.|TRBJ2-5|TRBV5-1|.
CASSLGVQETQYF
TGCGCCAGCAGCTTGGGGGTCCAAGAGACCCAGTACTTC
>.|TRBJ1-1|TRBV18|.
CASSQRDTEAFF
TGTGCCAGCTCCCAGAGGGACACTGAAGCTTTCTTT
>.|TRBJ2-1|TRBV18|TRBD1
CASSPGQTNEQFF
TGTGCCAGCTCCCCGGGACAGACCAATGAGCAGTTCTTC
>.|TRBJ1-2|TRBV7-3|.
CASSLTAGSNYGYTF
TGTGCCAGCAGCTTAACCGCCGGATCTAACTATGGCTACACCTTC
>.|TRBJ2-2|TRBV6-5|.
CASSLGRAGTGELFF
TGTGCCAGCTCTTTGGGCAGGGCCGGCACCGGGGAGCTGTTTTTT
>.|TRBJ2-7|TRBV18|.
CASSPQGDYEQYF
TGTGCCAGCTCACCCCAAGGGGACTACGAGCAGTACTTC
>.|TRBJ2-6|TRBV18|.
CASSPSGANVLTF
TGTGCCAGCTCACCCTCTGGGGCCAACGTCCTGACTTTC
>.|TRBJ2-3|TRBV19|.
CASSPRDWNTDTQYF
TGTGCCAGTAGTCCCCGGGACTGGAACACAGATACGCAGTATTTT
>.|TRBJ1-1|TRBV6-1|.
CASSEGSSGTEAFF
TGTGCCAGCAGTGAAGGGTCCAGCGGCACTGAAGCTTTCTTT
>.|TRBJ2-5|TRBV5-6|.
CASSFGVASETQYF
TGTGCCAGCAGCTTCGGTGTAGCGTCAGAGACCCAGTACTTC
>.|TRBJ2-5|TRBV28|TRBD1
CASSLSGTGGRETQYF
TGTGCCAGCAGTTTATCCGGGACAGGGGGCAGGGAGACCCAGTACTTC
>.|TRBJ1-4|TRBV28|.
CASMLGAREKLFF
TGTGCCAGCATGTTGGGGGCGCGTGAAAAACTGTTTTTT
>.|TRBJ2-7|TRBV6-5|.
CASSYSMVLYEQYF
TGTGCCAGCAGTTACTCGATGGTACTCTACGAGCAGTACTTC
>.|TRBJ2-1|TRBV19|TRBD2
CASLPSGRAYNEQFF
TGTGCCTCCCTTCCGAGCGGGAGGGCCTACAATGAGCAGTTCTTC
>.|TRBJ2-3|TRBV6-1|TRBD2
CASRGVAGFTDTQYF
TGTGCCAGCAGAGGAGTAGCGGGTTTCACAGATACGCAGTATTTT
>.|TRBJ2-1|TRBV19|TRBD2
CASNGGSPYNEQFF
TGTGCCAGTAATGGCGGGAGCCCCTACAATGAGCAGTTCTTC